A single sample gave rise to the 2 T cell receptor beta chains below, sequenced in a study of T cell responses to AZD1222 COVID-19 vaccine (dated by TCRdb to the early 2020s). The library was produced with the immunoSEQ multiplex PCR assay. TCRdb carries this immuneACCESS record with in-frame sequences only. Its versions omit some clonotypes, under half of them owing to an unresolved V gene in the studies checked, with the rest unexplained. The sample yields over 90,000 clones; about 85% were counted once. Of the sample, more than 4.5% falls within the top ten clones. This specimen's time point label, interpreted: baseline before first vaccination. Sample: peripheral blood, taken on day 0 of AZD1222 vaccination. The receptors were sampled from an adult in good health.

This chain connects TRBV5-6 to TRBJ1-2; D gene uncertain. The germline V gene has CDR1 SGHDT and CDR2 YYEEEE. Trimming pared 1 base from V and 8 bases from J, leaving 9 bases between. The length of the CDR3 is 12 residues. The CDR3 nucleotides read TGTGCCAGCAGCTTGTACGGCGGAGGCTACACCTTC. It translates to CASSLYGGGYTF.

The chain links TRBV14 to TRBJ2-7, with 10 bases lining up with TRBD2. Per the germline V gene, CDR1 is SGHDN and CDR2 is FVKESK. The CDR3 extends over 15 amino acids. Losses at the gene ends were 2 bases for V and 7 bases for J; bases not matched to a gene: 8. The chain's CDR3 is CASSQRLAGLGEQYF. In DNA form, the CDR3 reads TGTGCCAGCAGCCAAAGACTAGCGGGCCTCGGAGAGCAGTACTTC. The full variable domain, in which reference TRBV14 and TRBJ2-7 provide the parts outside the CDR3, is EAGVTQFPSHSVIEKGQTVTLRCDPISGHDNLYWYRRVMGKEIKFLLHFVKESKQDESGMPNNRFLAERTGGTYSTLKVQPAELEDSGVYFCASSQRLAGLGEQYFGPGTRLTVT.